A single TCR beta chain is shown here with its context. This sample was included in a study of blood T cells in healthy people across ages. Samples had at least 7 million PBMCs isolated from them. For the second PCR, which ran for about 7 to 11 cycles, a sample-barcoded 5' primer and a J-beta primer mix were used. In TCRdb, the 5' RACE reads were re-called with MiXCR into one record per CDR3 protein. Among some 940,000 distinct CDR3 sequences listed, around 29% were seen once. These same data were also listed under a study on T cells of mothers and their children. As that report states: Samples were provided by three healthy Caucasian mothers and their six children.

The sequenced sample consisted of blood. The TCR comes from a woman in her 40s in good health.

CDR3 bases: TGCGCCAGCAGCCCCCAGCCCGAAACCCCAGATACGCAGTATTTT. Amino acids: CASSPQPETPDTQYF. This chain joins TRBV5-1 and TRBJ2-3; D is uncertain. CDR1 is SGHRS, CDR2 YFSETQ, per germline. The CDR3 sequence is 15 residues long. Trimming stripped 4 bases from V and 4 bases from J, with 16 bases between.